Listed below are T cell receptor beta chains from one sample, sequenced in a study of human T cells and chemical hapten exposure. TCRdb analysed the 5' RACE reads with MiXCR anew, one entry per CDR3 protein. The table lists 120,000 to 150,000 distinct CDR3 sequences, around 4.4% of them singletons. Source of these receptors: a female donor in good health. CDR3s include the opening cysteine and the closing phenylalanine or tryptophan.

TRBV20-1	CSAVDRGANEKLFF
TRBV12-3/TRBV12-4	CASSFKSIGNTGELFF
TRBV4-2	CASSSGQSGQPQHF
TRBV12-3/TRBV12-4	CASSFRGPVSEAFF
TRBV29-1	CSVDESTYGYTF
TRBV12-3/TRBV12-4	CASSLAGADGYTF
TRBV29-1	CSVGGARQGGSSTDTQYF
TRBV11-1	CASSEGTGGGNQPQHF
TRBV3-1	CASSLGLQRETQYF
TRBV5-1	CASSLECGQTYGYTF
TRBV29-1	CSVEAHSGANVLTF
TRBV18	CASSPPTRDGTQATNEKLFF
TRBV12-3/TRBV12-4	CASRGRTGSGTDTQYF
TRBV18	CASSPQNNQPQHF
TRBV2	CASSPTGGYSYNEQFF
TRBV4-2	CASSRDRAKGVDTGELFF
TRBV6-2/TRBV6-3	CASSSTNNQPQHF
TRBV19	CASSIPGQGNYGYTF
TRBV27	CASSFFRPSSSGANVLTF
TRBV6-2/TRBV6-3	CASSYGLAGGRDNEQFF
TRBV29-1	CSGQGSYNEQFF
TRBV6-6	CASSYSRGGSYNSPLHF
TRBV5-6	CASSLNPGETQYF
TRBV3-1	CASTLGRNNSPLHF
TRBV11-1	CASSPGTSGEQFF
TRBV27	CASKVQGAGNEQFF
TRBV6-1	CATAGQSSYNSPLHF
TRBV12-3/TRBV12-4	CASSSRQGQRGNQPQHF
TRBV7-3	CASSLKTGGYGNTIYF
TRBV5-1	CASSLLRDSRTDTQYF
TRBV20-1	CSAVLPGQNYGYTF
TRBV9	CASSQTPGGDGRRNTIYF
TRBV5-5	CASSTTSGGRGTDTQYF
TRBV27	CASSPLAGDSYNEQFF
TRBV20-1	CSARALLAGGPNEQFF
TRBV21-1	CASSKAFGQGAHSGANVLTF